These 30 T cell receptor beta chains came from one sample sequenced in a study of tumor-infiltrating lymphocytes in primary liver carcinoma. A primer in the constant region served to generate TCR beta cDNA from roughly 520 ng of total RNA. Three nested multiplex PCR rounds, a slightly modified ARM-PCR method, built the TCR beta libraries. TRBV1-TRBV30 forward and Cbeta reverse primers drove the first two roughly 10-cycle rounds. MiXCR was run by TCRdb on the multiplex PCR reads, yielding one entry per CDR3 protein. The data contain about 200,000 distinct CDR3 sequences, less than 65% of them singletons. It was unsorted whole blood that yielded blood RNA, and germline DNA was also extracted. The sample was peripheral blood. Receptor source: a woman aged 60-75 years with primary liver carcinoma and hepatitis B virus infection.

Points on this clonotype: A read error may produce the germline difference seen at one junction end. V usage is TRBV11-2 and J usage is TRBJ2-3; D might be TRBD2 (8 bases). CDR1 and CDR2 from the germline V gene are SGHAT and FQNNGV. CDR3 length equals 14 residues. The CDR3 DNA reads as TGTGCTAGCAGCGGGGGAACACAGGGGGATACGCAGTATTTT. This codes for CASSGGTQGDTQYF.

As regards this clonotype: The germline gene is not matched at one end of the junction; a read error may be the cause. The gene calls are TRBV6-5 and TRBJ1-2, with D perhaps TRBD1 (6 bases). CDR3 length equals 17 residues. Germline V lookup: CDR1 MNHEY, CDR2 SVGAGI. CDR3 sequence reads: CVSSYYSRDTANYGYTF. In nucleotides, the CDR3 is TGTGTCAGCAGTTACTACTCTCGGGACACAGCTAACTATGGCTACACCTTC.

This clonotype was counted many times. The chain links TRBV4-1 to TRBJ2-2; 11 bases are a match to TRBD2. The germline gives CDR1 MGHRA, CDR2 YSYEKL. V lost 0 bases and J lost 7; bases outside the gene matches: 13. This CDR3 contains 19 residues. The CDR3 sequence: CASSQDTLVAGGPGGELFF. CDR3 DNA: TGCGCCAGCAGCCAAGATACGCTGGTAGCGGGAGGGCCCGGCGGGGAGCTGTTTTTT.

V usage is TRBV28 and J usage is TRBJ2-7, with 9 positions matching TRBD2. The trim removed 2 bases at V and 6 bases at J, leaving 8 bases unmatched. The CDR3 sequence is 15 residues long. Germline loops: CDR1 MDHEN, CDR2 SYDVKM. CDR3 amino acids: CASSLSGGRAGEQYF. The CDR3 DNA sequence: TGTGCCAGCAGTTTAAGCGGCGGGAGGGCCGGCGAGCAGTACTTC.

Comments on this clonotype: At one end, the junction sequence differs from germline, possibly due to a read error. The CDR3 DNA follows: TGTGCCAGCACGATTAGCGGGAATCCCAATGCGCAGTTCTTC. This gives the protein CASTISGNPNAQFF. V is TRBV7-9 and J is TRBJ2-1, with TRBD2 matching 8 bases. The length of the CDR3 is 14 residues. The germline CDR1 and CDR2 sequences are SEHNR and FQNEAQ (reference sequence).

As regards this clonotype: Because the CDR3 is missing its conserved closing phenylalanine or tryptophan, this is likely a read error. The limits of the CDR3 on the DNA are not certain, so only TCRdb's listed CDR3 is given. The chain recombines TRBV11-3 with TRBJ2-7; the DNA was not compared with TRBD1, the D call given in the table. In germline, CDR1 is SGHNT, CDR2 YENEEA. The CDR3 is 15 residues long, counting both termini. The CDR3 protein is CASSPGTRGNYEQYL.

Notes on this clonotype: As the CDR3 is not closed by the conserved phenylalanine or tryptophan, this likely results from a read error. The chain joins TRBV11-3 to TRBJ2-3; no reliable D call. CDR3 length: 14 amino acids. Looked up from germline, CDR1 is SGHNT and CDR2 is YENEEA. CDR3 bases: TGTGCCAGCAGGAGAGGATTGGGCACAGATACACAGTATTAT. This gives the protein CASRRGLGTDTQYY.

This rearrangement joins TRBV6-5 to TRBJ2-3; the D is unclear. The CDR3 consists of 17 residues. In germline, CDR1 is MNHEY, CDR2 SVGAGI. The V and J ends lost 0 bases and 1 base respectively, with 14 bases between them. The CDR3: CASSYSVETPGTDTQYF. In nucleotides, the CDR3 is TGTGCCAGCAGTTACTCCGTCGAGACTCCAGGCACAGATACGCAGTATTTT.

Note on this clonotype: A junction end diverges from the germline sequence, so it may reflect a read error. The chain joins TRBV11-2 to TRBJ2-1; tentatively, D is TRBD2 (7 bases). CDR1 and CDR2 (germline): SGHAT, FQNNGV. This CDR3 contains 16 residues. The CDR3 region is CANSLYLVGGGNEQFF. The CDR3 DNA sequence: TGTGCCAACAGCCTGTATTTAGTGGGAGGGGGGAATGAGCAGTTCTTC.

This sequence joins TRBV5-1 and TRBJ2-5, with D possibly TRBD1 on 6 matching bases. The CDR3 spans 14 residues. V lost 3 bases and J lost 7, with 16 bases in between. CDR1 and CDR2 from the germline V gene are SGHRS and YFSETQ. The CDR3: CASSSTGPKGTQYF. The CDR3 DNA sequence: TGCGCCAGCAGCTCTACAGGGCCTAAGGGGACCCAGTACTTC.

Worth noting for this clonotype: A read error may account for a junction end that differs from germline. This chain uses TRBV20-1 with TRBJ2-1, with D perhaps matching TRBD2 (6 bases). The germline V gene has CDR1 DFQATT and CDR2 SNEGSKA (reference sequence). The CDR3 is 15 amino acids. The CDR3 protein is CSASVSGAPVLEQFF. The CDR3 DNA reads TGCAGTGCTAGTGTTAGCGGAGCCCCGGTTTTGGAGCAGTTCTTT.

The chain has TRBV5-4 and TRBJ2-5; weak D call: TRBD1 (6 bases). In germline, CDR1 is SGHNT, CDR2 YYREEE (reference sequence). Trimming pared 6 bases from V and 4 bases from J, leaving 22 bases between. The CDR3 covers 16 residues. The CDR3 is CASTLGGRGSGETQYF. The CDR3 DNA is TGTGCCAGCACCCTCGGAGGTAGGGGGTCCGGAGAGACCCAGTACTTC.

Of note for this clonotype: In this CDR3 the conserved last residue, phenylalanine or tryptophan, is missing, so a read error is likely. This chain uses TRBV28 with TRBJ1-2; possibly TRBD1 for D (6 bases). V gave up 6 bases and J gave up 1 base, with 9 bases separating them. This CDR3 is 13 amino acids long. Germline assignment: CDR1 MDHEN and CDR2 SYDVKM. CDR3 in amino acids: CASSGGFNYGYTI. CDR3 nucleotides: TGTGCCAGCAGCGGGGGCTTTAACTATGGCTACACCATC.

To note about this clonotype: A much larger clone lies a single base off, so this may be a read error. J is TRBJ1-1 and V is TRBV4-1, with D uncertain. Per the germline V gene, CDR1 is MGHRA and CDR2 is YSYEKL. This CDR3 contains 16 residues. V lost 3 bases and J 5 bases, leaving 19 bases between the germline ends. In DNA, the CDR3 is TGCGCCAGCAGCCATGAGGAAGCCGGACTGGAGACTGAAGCTTTCTTT. This translates into CASSHEEAGLETEAFF.

For this clonotype: One end of the junction does not line up with germline, which may come from a read error. The chain combines TRBV11-2 with TRBJ2-7; D remains ambiguous. This CDR3 is 15 amino acids long. Germline V gene lookup returns CDR1 SGHAT and CDR2 FQNNGV. CDR3 in DNA: TGTGCCAGCAGCTTAGCCCCAGAAGACTTCTACGTGCAGTACTTC. Translated, it gives CASSLAPEDFYVQYF.

Concerning this clonotype itself: A read error may produce the germline difference seen at one junction end. The chain has TRBV11-3 and TRBJ2-3; D call uncertain. This CDR3 region has 15 residues. Germline V gives CDR1 SGHNT, CDR2 YENEEA. CDR3 in DNA: TGTGCCGGCAGCTTTACTGGGGAAAACGCAGATACGCAGTATTTT. This gives the protein CAGSFTGENADTQYF.

As concerns this clonotype: This may arise from a read error, as a much more abundant clone is one base away. The J gene is TRBJ2-7, the V gene TRBV6-5; D not resolved. The CDR3 runs to 13 residues. Germline V gives CDR1 MNHEY, CDR2 SVGAGI. CDR3 sequence reads: CASSYQDGYEKYF. Written as DNA, the CDR3 is TGTGCCAGCAGTTACCAGGACGGCTACGAGAAGTACTTC.

With respect to this clonotype: One base away lies a much larger clone, so this may be a sequencing read error. The chain recombines TRBV6-5 with TRBJ1-5, with D perhaps TRBD1 (6 bases). The CDR3 is 13 residues long. Germline loops: CDR1 MNHEY, CDR2 SVGAGI. The CDR3 DNA sequence: TGTGTCAGCAGCCCTGGACAGAACCAGCCCCAGCATTTT. This gives the protein CVSSPGQNQPQHF.

As to this clonotype: A single base separates this from a much larger clone, so it may be a read error. V usage is TRBV28 and J usage is TRBJ1-4, with D possibly being TRBD1 (5 bases). The germline V gene encodes CDR1 MDHEN and CDR2 SYDVKM. Trimming took off 4 bases at V and 10 bases at J, with 19 bases between the two ends. This CDR3 has 15 amino acids. CDR3 sequence (DNA): TGTGCCAGCAGTTGCCTCGGGACGGCGGACGGAAAACTGTTTTTT. It encodes CASSCLGTADGKLFF.

This clonotype appeared a few times. CDR3 region: CASSLVGGVNYEQYF. CDR3 nucleotide sequence: TGTGCCAGCAGCTTGGTGGGCGGGGTGAACTACGAGCAGTACTTC. The chain recombines TRBV5-4 with TRBJ2-7, with D tentatively TRBD2 (6 bases). Germline CDR1 and CDR2: SGHNT and YYREEE (reference sequence). The CDR3 is made up of 15 amino acids. V was pared by 0 bases and J by 3 bases, with 13 bases between.

On this clonotype: One junction end does not reproduce the germline sequence, and a read error may be involved. The rearrangement links TRBV4-1 to TRBJ1-2, with 7 nucleotides matching TRBD1. There are 14 residues in the CDR3. Germline lookup yields CDR1 MGHRA and CDR2 YSYEKL. The chain's CDR3 is CARSQAGGSYGYTF. In DNA, the CDR3 is TGCGCCAGGAGCCAAGCAGGGGGATCCTATGGCTACACCTTT.

Concerning this clonotype itself: At one end, the junction sequence differs from germline, possibly due to a read error. The rearrangement uses TRBV4-1 and TRBJ2-4, with 10 bases aligning to TRBD2. CDR1 is MGHRA and CDR2 is YSYEKL in the germline V gene. The length of the CDR3 is 19 residues. CDR3 coding DNA: TGCGCCAGCAGCCCCACCGGACTAGCGGTAATGGTCGCCAAAGACATTCAGTACTTC. It is translated as CASSPTGLAVMVAKDIQYF.

In the case of this clonotype: Likely a read error: the CDR3 ends without its conserved phenylalanine or tryptophan. This chain connects TRBV6-5 to TRBJ2-1; unclear D gene. V was pared by 6 bases and J by 4 bases, with 13 bases between. From germline, CDR1 is MNHEY and CDR2 SVGAGI. There are 14 residues in the CDR3. The CDR3: CASSPTRIYNEQFC. CDR3 bases: TGTGCCAGCAGCCCCACGCGGATATACAATGAGCAGTTCTGC.

Remarks on this clonotype: Just one base apart from a much larger clone, this may be a read error. The V and J genes are TRBV29-1 and TRBJ2-3, with 7 bases that match TRBD1. The V gene end was trimmed by 7 bases and the J gene end by 8 bases; junction bases not matched to a gene: 9. The CDR3 is 12 residues long. Germline CDR1 and CDR2: SQVTM and ANQGSEA. CDR3 in amino acids: CSGVTGFGTQYF. The CDR3 DNA is TGCAGCGGCGTGACAGGGTTTGGTACGCAGTATTTT.

About this clonotype: The germline gene is not matched at one end of the junction; a read error may be the cause. The chain couples TRBV6-1 to TRBJ2-5, with D tentatively TRBD1 (6 bases). The germline V gene encodes CDR1 MNHNS and CDR2 SASEGT. This CDR3 comprises 16 residues. In nucleotides, the CDR3 is TGTGACAGCAGCTCCACGGAGACAGGATTGGAAGAGACCCAGTACTTC. As protein: CDSSSTETGLEETQYF.

A note on this clonotype: A junction end diverges from the germline sequence, so it may reflect a read error. J is TRBJ2-3 and V is TRBV10-2; 12 bases match TRBD2. Germline V lookup: CDR1 WSHSY, CDR2 SAAADI. This CDR3 has 20 residues. The CDR3 here is CAGSVGLGLAGGPGTDTQYF. As DNA, the CDR3 is TGCGCCGGCAGTGTGGGCTTGGGGCTAGCGGGAGGGCCGGGCACAGATACGCAGTATTTT.

Remarks on this clonotype: Compared with germline, one end of the junction differs, possibly owing to a read error. This chain uses TRBV7-8 with TRBJ1-6; no clear D. The CDR3 is made up of 14 amino acids. In germline, CDR1 is SGHVS, CDR2 FQNEAQ. In DNA form, the CDR3 reads TGTGCCAGCGGCTTCGGGGAAGCTGATTCACCCCTCCACTTT. Translated: CASGFGEADSPLHF.

This clonotype has ten or more counts. The chain carries TRBV29-1 and TRBJ1-4; a weak D match, TRBD1 (5 bases). This CDR3 has 13 amino acids. Germline V gene sequence: CDR1 SQVTM, CDR2 ANQGSEA. V lost 6 bases to trimming and J lost 6 bases, with 14 bases between them. This chain's CDR3 is CSVNQGDYEKLFF. The CDR3 region has the DNA TGCAGCGTCAACCAAGGGGACTATGAAAAACTGTTTTTT.

A word on this clonotype: With a much larger clone just one base away, this may be a read error. The rearrangement links TRBV5-4 to TRBJ2-1; D possibly corresponds to TRBD2 (6 bases). The germline gives CDR1 SGHNT, CDR2 YYREEE (reference sequence). CDR3 length equals 15 residues. V lost 2 bases to trimming and J lost 6 bases, with 15 bases between them. CDR3 sequence (DNA): TGTGCCAGCAGCTTTGGAGGGATGCGCGGCAATGAGCAGTTCTTC. Translated: CASSFGGMRGNEQFF.

Comments on this clonotype: The junction does not match germline at one end; this may be a read error. The chain has TRBV10-2 and TRBJ2-5, with 12 bases aligning to TRBD2. CDR1 is WSHSY, CDR2 SAAADI, per germline. There are 17 residues in the CDR3. This CDR3 is CASASGTSGCYQEIQYF. The CDR3 nucleotides are TGCGCCAGCGCCTCCGGGACTAGCGGGTGTTATCAAGAGATCCAGTACTTC.